This T cell receptor beta chain emerged from a study of blood T cell repertoires in COVID-19. Germline assignment: CDR1 MGHRA and CDR2 YSYEKL. CDR3 length equals 18 residues. V lost 1 base and J 5 bases, leaving 21 bases between the germline ends. Assay used: immunoSEQ multiplex PCR; TCRdb lists only in-frame clones, some missing. Of some 80,000 clones listed, roughly nine tenths were seen once; the top ten hold roughly 2.5%. The origin of this receptor is a human donor in a cohort sampled during active COVID-19. Source material: peripheral blood. The chain recombines TRBV4-1 with TRBJ2-1; D perhaps matches TRBD1 (6 bases). As DNA, the CDR3 is TGCGCCAGCAGCCAAGGACCCAGCAGGGGCGTGGGTAACAATGAGCAGTTCTTC. This encodes CASSQGPSRGVGNNEQFF.